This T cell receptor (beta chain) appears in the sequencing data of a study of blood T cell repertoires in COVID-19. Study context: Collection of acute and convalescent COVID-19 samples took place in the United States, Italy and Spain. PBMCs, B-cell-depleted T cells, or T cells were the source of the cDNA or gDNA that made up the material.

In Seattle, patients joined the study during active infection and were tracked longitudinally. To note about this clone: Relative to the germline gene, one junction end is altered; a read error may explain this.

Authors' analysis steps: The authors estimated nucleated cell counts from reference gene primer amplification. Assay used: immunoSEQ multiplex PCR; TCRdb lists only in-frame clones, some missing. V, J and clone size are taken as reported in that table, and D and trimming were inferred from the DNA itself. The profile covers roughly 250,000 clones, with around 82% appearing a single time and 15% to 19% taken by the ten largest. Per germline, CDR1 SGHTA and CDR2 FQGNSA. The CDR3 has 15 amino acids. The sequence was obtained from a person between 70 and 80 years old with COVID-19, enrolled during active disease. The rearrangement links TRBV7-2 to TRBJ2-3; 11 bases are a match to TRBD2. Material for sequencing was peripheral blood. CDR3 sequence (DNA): TGTGCCAGCAGTTTAGTAGCGGGGGGGCCAGATACGCAGTATTTT. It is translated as CASSLVAGGPDTQYF.